Listed below are T cell receptor beta chains from one sample, sequenced in a study of blood T cell repertoires in COVID-19. Sequenced by immunoSEQ multiplex PCR; TCRdb stores in-frame clones only, minus some. The sample has about 100,000 clones, roughly 90% seen once. The material sequenced was peripheral blood. The receptors were gathered from a man older than 75 with acute or convalescent COVID-19. The CDR3 runs from the conserved cysteine through the conserved F or W. The D gene is left open where the match is weak. Rows give clone size only sometimes, using once, few, many, or a class for an expanded clone.

TRBJ2-1 NA TRBV7-9 NA CASSSPGHPSYNEQFF TGTGCCAGCAGCTCACCGGGACACCCGTCCTACAATGAGCAGTTCTTC
TRBJ1-3 NA TRBV27 NA CASKELTGNTIYF TGTGCCAGCAAGGAGCTCACCGGAAACACCATATATTTT
TRBJ2-1 NA TRBV6-6 NA CASSRGRGNEQFF TGTGCCAGCAGTAGGGGGAGGGGCAATGAGCAGTTCTTC
TRBJ2-3 NA TRBV5-4 TRBD1 CASSPGQAQTDTQYF TGTGCCAGCAGCCCGGGACAGGCACAGACAGATACGCAGTATTTT
TRBJ2-1 NA TRBV7-9 TRBD1 CASSLARQGARNEQFF TGTGCCAGCAGCTTAGCGCGTCAGGGGGCGCGGAATGAGCAGTTCTTC
TRBJ1-1 NA TRBV29-1 TRBD1 CSGNRGNVNTEAFF TGCAGCGGTAACAGGGGGAACGTGAACACTGAAGCTTTCTTT
TRBJ1-1 NA TRBV4-3 TRBD1 CASSQDRGGNTEAFF TGCGCCAGCAGCCAGGACAGGGGAGGGAACACTGAAGCTTTCTTT
TRBJ1-4 NA TRBV28 NA CASKQGTMFF TGTGCCAGCAAACAGGGAACGATGTTTTTT
TRBJ2-7 NA TRBV19 TRBD2 CASSDWGAGERSEQYF TGTGCCAGTAGTGACTGGGGAGCGGGAGAGAGGTCGGAGCAGTACTTC
TRBJ2-3 NA TRBV28 TRBD2 CASSLLLAGGSTDTQYF TGTGCCAGCAGTTTACTGCTAGCGGGAGGCTCCACAGATACGCAGTATTTT
TRBJ1-2 NA TRBV5-6 NA CASSLAGNYGYTF TGTGCCAGCAGCTTGGCAGGGAACTATGGCTACACCTTC
TRBJ1-1 NA TRBV19 NA CASSSGRDTEAFF TGTGCCAGTAGTTCGGGAAGGGACACTGAAGCTTTCTTT
TRBJ2-7 NA TRBV7-9 NA CASSLDTRVSEQYF TGTGCCAGCAGCTTAGATACCAGGGTAAGCGAGCAGTACTTC
TRBJ2-5 once TRBV27 NA CASSLFRETQYF TGTGCCAGCAGTTTATTTCGGGAGACCCAGTACTTC
TRBJ1-2 NA TRBV28 TRBD1 CASSHRDRGIGGYTF TGTGCCAGCAGTCACCGGGACAGGGGCATTGGAGGCTACACCTTC